These 17 T cell receptor beta chains came from one sample sequenced in a study of blood T cell repertoires in COVID-19. The repertoire was sequenced with immunoSEQ multiplex PCR; TCRdb's copy has only in-frame clones and lacks some. The data show approximately 85,000 clones, with 70% to 90% seen just once and 10% to 15% held by the top ten. Sequencing was performed on peripheral blood. All receptors come from a woman aged 70-85 years with active or convalescent COVID-19.

The chain carries TRBV9 and TRBJ2-7; perhaps TRBD1 as D (6 bases). V gave up 0 bases and J gave up 2 bases, with 15 bases separating them. Germline V gene sequence: CDR1 SGDLS, CDR2 YYNGEE. The CDR3 is 16 residues long. CDR3 sequence (DNA): TGTGCCAGCAGCGTAGGATATGGGGGCCGTACCTACGAGCAGTACTTC. Protein product: CASSVGYGGRTYEQYF.

The chain links TRBV6-6 to TRBJ1-1; D is undetermined. Germline CDR1 MNHNY, CDR2 SVGAGI (reference sequence). Trimming took 8 bases from V and 1 from J, leaving 5 bases between them. The CDR3 runs 11 residues. For the CDR3, the DNA is TGTGCCAGCTTGGCGAACACTGAAGCTTTCTTT. Amino acid sequence: CASLANTEAFF.

The chain's CDR3 is CASTLYQGGELFF. CDR3 in DNA: TGTGCCAGCACCCTTTATCAGGGCGGGGAGCTGTTTTTT. The chain combines TRBV12-3 or TRBV12-4 with TRBJ2-2, with D possibly being TRBD1 (5 bases). The CDR3 has 13 residues. The V end was cut by 7 bases, the J end by 7 bases, with 13 bases between.

The chain couples TRBV4-2 to TRBJ1-1; 7 nucleotides line up with TRBD1. The CDR3 is made up of 15 amino acids. Germline trimming cut 4 bases from V and 3 bases from J; bases unmatched to any gene: 8. CDR1 and CDR2 from the germline V gene are LGHNA and YNFKEQ. The CDR3 reads CASSPSRDRDTEAFF. DNA of the CDR3: TGTGCCAGCAGCCCGAGCCGGGACAGAGACACTGAAGCTTTCTTT.

The genes are TRBV5-4 and TRBJ1-2; D might be TRBD1 (5 bases). V lost 5 bases, J lost 0 bases, and 14 bases lay in between. The CDR3 spans 15 residues. CDR1 and CDR2 from the germline V gene are SGHNT and YYREEE (reference sequence). In nucleotides, the CDR3 is TGTGCCAGCAGATCCGGGACGGGGGCTAACTATGGCTACACCTTC. Translation: CASRSGTGANYGYTF. Filled out from reference TRBV5-4 and TRBJ1-2, the complete variable domain reads ETGVTQSPTHLIKTRGQQVTLRCSSQSGHNTVSWYQQALGQGPQFIFQYYREEENGRGNFPPRFSGLQFPNYSSELNVNALELDDSALYLCASRSGTGANYGYTFGSGTRLTVV.

This clone has just a few counts. The V and J genes are TRBV9 and TRBJ2-1; 9 bases are shared with TRBD1. The CDR3 totals 14 residues. Per the germline V gene, CDR1 is SGDLS and CDR2 is YYNGEE. V lost 3 bases to trimming and J lost 3 bases; unmatched junction nucleotides: 1. CDR3 sequence (DNA): TGTGCCAGCAGCGCGACAGGGGGCTACAATGAGCAGTTCTTC. Translation: CASSATGGYNEQFF.

This chain uses TRBV2 with TRBJ2-2, with 9 bases fitting TRBD1. J gave up 3 bases and V 3 bases, and 5 bases lay outside the gene matches. Per the germline V gene, CDR1 is SNHLY and CDR2 is FYNNEI. This CDR3 spans 16 amino acids. Here the CDR3 reads CASSDTGGEDTGELFF. CDR3 in DNA: TGTGCCAGCAGTGATACAGGGGGCGAAGACACCGGGGAGCTGTTTTTT. Filled out from reference TRBV2 and TRBJ2-2, the complete variable domain reads EPEVTQTPSHQVTQMGQEVILRCVPISNHLYFYWYRQILGQKVEFLVSFYNNEISEKSEIFDDQFSVERPDGSNFTLKIRSTKLEDSAMYFCASSDTGGEDTGELFFGEGSRLTVL.

The chain recombines TRBV24-1 with TRBJ2-3; D is undetermined. Germline assignment: CDR1 KGHDR and CDR2 SFDVKD. This CDR3 is 14 amino acids long. Trimming left V 3 bases short and J 9 bases short, with 15 bases between. The CDR3 loop is CATSDGSGLETQYF. The CDR3 nucleotides are TGTGCCACCAGTGATGGGTCGGGTTTGGAAACGCAGTATTTT.

The V call is TRBV7-2, the J call TRBJ1-1; 7 bases agree with TRBD1. Germline V gene lookup returns CDR1 SGHTA and CDR2 FQGNSA. This CDR3 region has 15 residues. The V and J ends lost 2 bases and 3 bases, in that order; junction bases with no gene match: 6. The CDR3 sequence is CASSLRPGGDTEAFF. CDR3 DNA: TGTGCCAGCAGCTTAAGGCCAGGGGGTGACACTGAAGCTTTCTTT.

This sequence joins TRBV3-1 (or the pseudogene TRBV3-2) and TRBJ2-1; 7 nucleotides match TRBD1. This CDR3 comprises 15 residues. The germline gives CDR1 LGHDT, CDR2 YNNKEL (reference sequence). V trimming: 4 bases; J trimming: 4 bases; junction bases outside the gene matches: 7. CDR3 amino acids: CASSPQGESYNEQFF. The CDR3 DNA reads TGTGCCAGCAGCCCCCAGGGGGAGTCGTACAATGAGCAGTTCTTC.

The chain joins TRBV5-1 to TRBJ1-5, with a possible D match to TRBD1 (6 bases). Germline V gene sequence: CDR1 SGHRS, CDR2 YFSETQ. With 0 bases removed from V and 7 bases from J, the gap between germline ends came to 11 bases. CDR3 size: 14 residues. Here the CDR3 reads CASSLAAGEQPQHF. Here the CDR3 DNA reads TGCGCCAGCAGCTTGGCGGCAGGGGAACAGCCCCAGCATTTT.

The genes are TRBV6-6 and TRBJ1-1, with 7 nucleotides matching TRBD1. Germline CDR1 is MNHNY and CDR2 is SVGAGI (reference sequence). The CDR3 is 14 amino acids. V lost 6 bases to trimming and J lost 1 base; unmatched junction nucleotides: 5. The DNA of the CDR3 is TGTGCCAGCAGGGGGACAGCGACGAACACTGAAGCTTTCTTT. Protein sequence: CASRGTATNTEAFF.

This clone was picked up one time. V is TRBV28 and J is TRBJ1-6; 8 nucleotides agree with TRBD1. The CDR3 contains 15 residues. Germline lookup yields CDR1 MDHEN and CDR2 SYDVKM. Trimming removed 4 bases from V and 8 bases from J; junction bases left unmatched: 7. CDR3 region: CASSSQGAGDSPLHF. In DNA, the CDR3 is TGTGCCAGCAGTTCCCAGGGGGCGGGAGATTCACCCCTCCACTTT. Together with reference TRBV28 and TRBJ1-6, the CDR3 gives the full variable domain: DVKVTQSSRYLVKRTGEKVFLECVQDMDHENMFWYRQDPGLGLRLIYFSYDVKMKEKGDIPEGYSVSREKKERFSLILESASTNQTSMYLCASSSQGAGDSPLHFGNGTRLTVT.

The chain recombines TRBV7-2 with TRBJ2-3; TRBD2 matches at 12 bases. This CDR3 region has 15 residues. CDR1 is SGHTA and CDR2 is FQGNSA in the germline V gene. V dropped 5 bases and J dropped 7; count of bases not matched to a gene: 7. The CDR3 loop reads CASSPSSGGAYTQYF. CDR3 bases: TGTGCCAGCAGCCCATCTAGCGGGGGGGCTTATACGCAGTATTTT.

V gene TRBV10-3 combines with J gene TRBJ1-2; 9 bases match TRBD1. The junction had 4 bases not matched to a gene; V was cut back by 6 bases and J by 2 bases. From germline, CDR1 is ENHRY and CDR2 SYGVKD. The CDR3 sequence is 14 residues long. The CDR3 DNA sequence: TGTGCCATCAGGGGGACAGGGTGGAACTATGGCTACACCTTC. Protein product: CAIRGTGWNYGYTF.

This clone appeared a few times. The V call is TRBV24-1, the J call TRBJ2-2; 7 bases are shared with TRBD1. Per germline, CDR1 KGHDR and CDR2 SFDVKD. The CDR3 is 14 residues long. V shed 3 bases, J shed 5 bases, and the junction held 2 bases outside the gene matches. The CDR3 is CATSDPGGTGELFF. The CDR3 DNA reads TGTGCCACCAGTGATCCAGGGGGAACCGGGGAGCTGTTTTTT.

Written as DNA, the CDR3 is TGTGCCAGTAGTATGGTTCTTTCAGGGTTCGGCAAAAACATTCAGTACTTC. Protein product: CASSMVLSGFGKNIQYF. The chain has TRBV19 and TRBJ2-4, with a tentative D call TRBD1 (5 bases). Looked up from germline, CDR1 is LNHDA and CDR2 is SQIVND (reference sequence). V shed 3 bases and J shed 3 bases, with 18 bases lying between them. This CDR3 is built from 17 residues.